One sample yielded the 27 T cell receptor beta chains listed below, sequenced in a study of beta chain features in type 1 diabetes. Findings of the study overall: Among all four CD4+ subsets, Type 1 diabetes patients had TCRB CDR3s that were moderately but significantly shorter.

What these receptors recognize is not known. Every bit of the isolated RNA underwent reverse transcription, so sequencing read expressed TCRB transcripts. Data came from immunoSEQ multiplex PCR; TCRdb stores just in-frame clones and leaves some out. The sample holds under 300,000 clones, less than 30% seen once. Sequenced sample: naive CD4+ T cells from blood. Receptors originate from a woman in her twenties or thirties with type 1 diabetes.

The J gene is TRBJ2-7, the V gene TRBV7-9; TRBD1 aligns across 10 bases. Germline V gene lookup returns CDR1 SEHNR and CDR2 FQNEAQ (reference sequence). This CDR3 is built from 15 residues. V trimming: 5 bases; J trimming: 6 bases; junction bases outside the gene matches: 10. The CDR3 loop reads CASSPRWTGGGEQYF. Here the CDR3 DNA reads TGTGCCAGCAGCCCCCGATGGACAGGGGGTGGCGAGCAGTACTTC.

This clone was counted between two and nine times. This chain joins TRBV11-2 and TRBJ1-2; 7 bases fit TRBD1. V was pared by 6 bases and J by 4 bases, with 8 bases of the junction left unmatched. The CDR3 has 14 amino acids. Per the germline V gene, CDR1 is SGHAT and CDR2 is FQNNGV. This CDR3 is CASRRPGTAYGYTF. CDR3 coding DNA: TGTGCCAGCAGGCGTCCCGGGACAGCCTATGGCTACACCTTC.

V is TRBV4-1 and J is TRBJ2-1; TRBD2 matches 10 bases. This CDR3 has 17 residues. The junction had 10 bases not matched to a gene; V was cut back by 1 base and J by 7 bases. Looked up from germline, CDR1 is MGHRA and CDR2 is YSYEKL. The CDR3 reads CASSQASGRRMVNEQFF. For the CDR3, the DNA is TGCGCCAGCAGCCAAGCTAGCGGGAGAAGGATGGTGAATGAGCAGTTCTTC.

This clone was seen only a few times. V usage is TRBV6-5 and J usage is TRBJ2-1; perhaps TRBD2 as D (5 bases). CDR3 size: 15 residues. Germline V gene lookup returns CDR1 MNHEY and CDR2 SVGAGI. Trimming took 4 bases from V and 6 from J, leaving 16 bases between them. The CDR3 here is CASSSISGVRNEQFF. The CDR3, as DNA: TGTGCCAGCAGTTCGATATCCGGGGTACGCAATGAGCAGTTCTTC.

CDR3 sequence reads: CASSTGQGGTEAFF. The CDR3 DNA reads as TGCGCCAGCAGCACGGGACAGGGGGGGACTGAAGCTTTCTTT. The chain joins TRBV5-1 to TRBJ1-1; TRBD1 matches at 11 bases. Germline CDR1 and CDR2: SGHRS and YFSETQ. Losses at the gene ends were 4 bases for V and 5 bases for J; bases not matched to a gene: 4. CDR3 length: 14 residues.

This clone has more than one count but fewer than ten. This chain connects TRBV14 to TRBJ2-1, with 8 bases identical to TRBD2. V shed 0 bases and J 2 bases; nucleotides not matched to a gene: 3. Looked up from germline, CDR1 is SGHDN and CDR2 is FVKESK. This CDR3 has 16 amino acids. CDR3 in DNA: TGTGCCAGCAGCCAAGATAGCGGGACGACCTACAATGAGCAGTTCTTC. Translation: CASSQDSGTTYNEQFF.

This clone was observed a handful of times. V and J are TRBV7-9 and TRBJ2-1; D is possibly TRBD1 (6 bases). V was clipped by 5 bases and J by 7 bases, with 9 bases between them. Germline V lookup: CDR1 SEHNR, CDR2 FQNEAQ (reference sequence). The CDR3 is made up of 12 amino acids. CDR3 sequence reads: CASSRDNNEQFF. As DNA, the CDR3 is TGTGCCAGCAGCAGGGACAATAATGAGCAGTTCTTC.

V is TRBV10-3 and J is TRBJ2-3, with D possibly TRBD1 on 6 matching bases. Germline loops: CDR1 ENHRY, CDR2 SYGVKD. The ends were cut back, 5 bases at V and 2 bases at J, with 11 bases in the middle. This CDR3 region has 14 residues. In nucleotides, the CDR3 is TGTGCCATCAGTAGACAGGCCCTCACAGATACGCAGTATTTT. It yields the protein CAISRQALTDTQYF.

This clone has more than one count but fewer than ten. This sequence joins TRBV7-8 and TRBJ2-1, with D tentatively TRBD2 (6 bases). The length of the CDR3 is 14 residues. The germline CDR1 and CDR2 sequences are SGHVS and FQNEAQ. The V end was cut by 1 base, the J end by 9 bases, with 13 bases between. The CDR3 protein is CASSLDRGGGEQFF. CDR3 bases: TGTGCCAGCAGCTTAGATCGGGGAGGTGGTGAGCAGTTCTTC.

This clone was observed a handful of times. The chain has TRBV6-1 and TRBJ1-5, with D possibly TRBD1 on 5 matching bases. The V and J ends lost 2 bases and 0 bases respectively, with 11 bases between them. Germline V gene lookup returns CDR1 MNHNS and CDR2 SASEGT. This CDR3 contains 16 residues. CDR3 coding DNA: TGTGCCAGCAGTGAACCGACAGCTTATAGCAATCAGCCCCAGCATTTT. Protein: CASSEPTAYSNQPQHF.

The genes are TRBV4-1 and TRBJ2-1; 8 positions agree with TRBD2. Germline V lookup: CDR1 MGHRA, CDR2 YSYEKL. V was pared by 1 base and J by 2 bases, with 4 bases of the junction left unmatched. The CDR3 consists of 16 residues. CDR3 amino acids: CASSQGGAGAYNEQFF. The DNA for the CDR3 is TGCGCCAGCAGCCAAGGCGGAGCGGGAGCCTACAATGAGCAGTTCTTC.

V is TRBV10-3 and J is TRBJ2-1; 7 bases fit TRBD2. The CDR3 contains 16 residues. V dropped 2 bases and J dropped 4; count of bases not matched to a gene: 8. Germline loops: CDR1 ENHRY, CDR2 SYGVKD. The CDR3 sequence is CAISELVGGRYNEQFF. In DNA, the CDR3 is TGTGCCATCAGTGAGCTTGTGGGAGGGAGGTACAATGAGCAGTTCTTC.

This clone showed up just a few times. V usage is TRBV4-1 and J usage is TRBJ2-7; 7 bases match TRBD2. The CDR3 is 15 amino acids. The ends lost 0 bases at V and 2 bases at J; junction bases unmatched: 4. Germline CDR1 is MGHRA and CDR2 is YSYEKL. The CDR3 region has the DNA TGCGCCAGCAGCCAAGATCTAGCGGATACCTACGAGCAGTACTTC. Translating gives CASSQDLADTYEQYF.

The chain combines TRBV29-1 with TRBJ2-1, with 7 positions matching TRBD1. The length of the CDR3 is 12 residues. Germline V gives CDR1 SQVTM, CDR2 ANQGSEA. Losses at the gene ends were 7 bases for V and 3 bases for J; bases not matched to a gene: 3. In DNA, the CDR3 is TGCAGCGGCTGGACAGGCTACAATGAGCAGTTCTTC. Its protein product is CSGWTGYNEQFF.

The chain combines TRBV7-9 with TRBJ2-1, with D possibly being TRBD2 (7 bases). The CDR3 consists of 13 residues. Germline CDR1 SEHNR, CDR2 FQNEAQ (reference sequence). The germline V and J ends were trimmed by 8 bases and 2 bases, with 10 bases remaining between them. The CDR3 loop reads CASGRGTYNEQFF. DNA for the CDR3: TGTGCCAGCGGGAGGGGGACCTACAATGAGCAGTTCTTC.

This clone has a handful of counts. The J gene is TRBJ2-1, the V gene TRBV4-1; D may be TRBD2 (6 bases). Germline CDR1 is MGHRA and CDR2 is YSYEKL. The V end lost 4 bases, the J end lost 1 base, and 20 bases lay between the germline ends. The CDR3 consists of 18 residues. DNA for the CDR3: TGCGCCAGCAGCCCGGCGGCCTTCAGGGACTTATCCTACAATGAGCAGTTCTTC. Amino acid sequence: CASSPAAFRDLSYNEQFF.

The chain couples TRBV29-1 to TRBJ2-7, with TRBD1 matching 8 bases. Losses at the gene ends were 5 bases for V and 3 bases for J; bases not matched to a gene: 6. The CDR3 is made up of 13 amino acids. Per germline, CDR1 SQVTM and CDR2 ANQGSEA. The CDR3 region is CSVKGRGHYEQYF. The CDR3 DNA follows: TGCAGCGTTAAGGGCAGGGGGCACTACGAGCAGTACTTC.

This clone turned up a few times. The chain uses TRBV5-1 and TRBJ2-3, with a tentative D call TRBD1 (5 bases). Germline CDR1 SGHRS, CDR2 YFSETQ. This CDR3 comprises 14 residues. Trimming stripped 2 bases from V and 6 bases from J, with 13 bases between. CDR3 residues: CASSLQEFHDTQYF. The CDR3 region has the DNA TGCGCCAGCAGCTTACAGGAGTTCCACGATACGCAGTATTTT.

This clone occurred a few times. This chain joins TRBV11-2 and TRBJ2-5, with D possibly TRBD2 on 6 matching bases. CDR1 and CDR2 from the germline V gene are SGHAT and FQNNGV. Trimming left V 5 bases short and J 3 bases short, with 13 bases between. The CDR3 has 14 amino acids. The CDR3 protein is CASSTVAGKETQYF. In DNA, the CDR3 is TGTGCCAGCAGCACCGTGGCGGGAAAAGAGACCCAGTACTTC.

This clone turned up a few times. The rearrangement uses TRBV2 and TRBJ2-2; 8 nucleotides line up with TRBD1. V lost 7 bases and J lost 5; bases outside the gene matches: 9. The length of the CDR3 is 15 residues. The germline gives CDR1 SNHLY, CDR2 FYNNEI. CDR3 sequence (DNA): TGTGCCAGCACACGACAGGGGTCGAGTACCGGGGAGCTGTTTTTT. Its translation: CASTRQGSSTGELFF.

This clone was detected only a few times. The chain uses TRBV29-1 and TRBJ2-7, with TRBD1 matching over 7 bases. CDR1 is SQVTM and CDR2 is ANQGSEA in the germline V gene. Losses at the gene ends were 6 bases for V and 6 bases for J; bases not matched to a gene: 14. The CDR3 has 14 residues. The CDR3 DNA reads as TGCAGCGTAATGACAGGGACAACAAGGGGCGAGCAGTACTTC. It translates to CSVMTGTTRGEQYF.

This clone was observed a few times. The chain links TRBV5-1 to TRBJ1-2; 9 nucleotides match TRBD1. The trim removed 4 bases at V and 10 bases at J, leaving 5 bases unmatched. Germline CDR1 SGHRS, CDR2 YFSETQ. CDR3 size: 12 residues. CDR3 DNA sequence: TGCGCCAGCAGCCTGGACAGGGGCATCTACACCTTC. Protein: CASSLDRGIYTF.

The CDR3 DNA follows: TGTGCCAGCGGAGAAAGGACTAGCGTGGTGCAGTACTTC. Translation gives CASGERTSVVQYF. The V gene is TRBV6-5, the J gene TRBJ2-7, with 9 positions matching TRBD2. Germline V gives CDR1 MNHEY, CDR2 SVGAGI. The CDR3 extends over 13 amino acids. V was pared by 8 bases and J by 9 bases, with 11 bases of the junction left unmatched.

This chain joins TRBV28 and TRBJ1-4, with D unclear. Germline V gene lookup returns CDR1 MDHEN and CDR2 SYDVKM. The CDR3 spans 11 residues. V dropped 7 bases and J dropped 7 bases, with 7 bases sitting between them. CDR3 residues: CASKGGEKLFF. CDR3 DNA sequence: TGTGCCAGCAAGGGAGGTGAAAAACTGTTTTTT.

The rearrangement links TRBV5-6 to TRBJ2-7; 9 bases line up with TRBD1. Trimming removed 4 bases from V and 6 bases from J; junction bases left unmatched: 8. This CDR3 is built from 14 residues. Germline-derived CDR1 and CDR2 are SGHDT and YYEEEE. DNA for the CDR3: TGTGCCAGCAGCGCGGGACAGGGACGCCGCGAGCAGTACTTC. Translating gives CASSAGQGRREQYF.

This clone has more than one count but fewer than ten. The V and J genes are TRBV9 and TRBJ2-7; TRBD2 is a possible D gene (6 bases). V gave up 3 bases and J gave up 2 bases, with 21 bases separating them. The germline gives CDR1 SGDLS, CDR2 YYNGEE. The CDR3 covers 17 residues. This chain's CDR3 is CASSAYPTGTEAYEQYF. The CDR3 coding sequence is TGTGCCAGCAGCGCCTACCCTACCGGGACTGAAGCCTACGAGCAGTACTTC. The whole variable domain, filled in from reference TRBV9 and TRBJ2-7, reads DSGVTQTPKHLITATGQRVTLRCSPRSGDLSVYWYQQSLDQGLQFLIQYYNGEERAKGNILERFSAQQFPDLHSELNLSSLELGDSALYFCASSAYPTGTEAYEQYFGPGTRLTVT.

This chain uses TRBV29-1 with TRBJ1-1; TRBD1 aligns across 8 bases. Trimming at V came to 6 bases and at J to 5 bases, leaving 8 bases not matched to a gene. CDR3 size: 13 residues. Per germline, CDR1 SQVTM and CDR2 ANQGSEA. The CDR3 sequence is CSVITGGRTEAFF. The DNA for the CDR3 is TGCAGCGTGATCACAGGGGGACGTACTGAAGCTTTCTTT.